A single T cell receptor (beta chain) is shown here with its context. Both 60 Vbeta primers and 13 Jbeta primers went into the PCR. Some clones are missing from TCRdb's copy, which holds only in-frame ones; the method was immunoSEQ multiplex PCR. The profile covers some 150,000 clones, with approximately 60% appearing a single time and less than 2.5% taken by the ten largest. Trimming at V came to 3 bases and at J to 3 bases, leaving 4 bases not matched to a gene. The germline gives CDR1 SGHRS, CDR2 YFSETQ. This CDR3 has 14 residues. This sample was included in a study of cytomegalovirus exposure and HLA in healthy donors.

V gene TRBV5-1 combines with J gene TRBJ1-2; 8 bases align to TRBD1. Sequenced material: PBMCs. The sequence was obtained from a woman between 35 and 50 years old in good health and CMV-seronegative. For the CDR3, the DNA is TGCGCCAGCAGCTACGACAGGGGAGACTATGGCTACACCTTC. This gives the protein CASSYDRGDYGYTF.